This TCR beta chain was recovered during a study of T cell responses to AZD1222 COVID-19 vaccine. Study context: Second doses at about 4 or about 12 weeks were pooled.

Using immunoSEQ multiplex PCR, the repertoire was profiled, and TCRdb retains in-frame clones only, with some absent. The data show about 190,000 clones, with more than 75% seen just once and 0.95% to 1% held by the top ten. Germline CDR1 reads MGHRA; CDR2 reads YSYEKL. The CDR3 has 14 residues. The V end was cut by 0 bases, the J end by 5 bases, with 10 bases between. A remark on this clone: Its antigen is currently unknown.

Study-wide points: A reported finding is that nearly half of spike-specific TCRs target unmutated variant regions. Two doses of AZD1222 preceded a rise in Spike-specific TCR breadth and depth. Females made up more of the donors, who were largely white British, and clonal diversity may have come out too low.

The chain uses TRBV4-1 and TRBJ1-2; D unclear. The sample was peripheral blood, taken on day 0 of AZD1222 vaccination. The sequence was collected from an adult in good health. CDR3 coding DNA: TGCGCCAGCAGCCAAGATCCCCCCGTGTATGGCTACACCTTC. As protein: CASSQDPPVYGYTF.